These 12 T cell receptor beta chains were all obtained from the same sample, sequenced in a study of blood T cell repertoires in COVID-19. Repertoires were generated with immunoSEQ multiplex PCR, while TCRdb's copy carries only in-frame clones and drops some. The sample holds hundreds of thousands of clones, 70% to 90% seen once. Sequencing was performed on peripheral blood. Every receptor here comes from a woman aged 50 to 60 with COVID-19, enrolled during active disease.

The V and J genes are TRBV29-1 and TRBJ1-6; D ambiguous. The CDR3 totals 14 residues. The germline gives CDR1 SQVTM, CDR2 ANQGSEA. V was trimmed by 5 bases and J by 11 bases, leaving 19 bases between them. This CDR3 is CSVLAGGRRTPLHF. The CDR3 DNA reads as TGCAGCGTTTTGGCGGGTGGAAGGAGAACACCCCTCCACTTT.

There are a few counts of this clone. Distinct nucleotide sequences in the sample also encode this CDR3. In nucleotides, the CDR3 is TGTGCCAGCTCACCCAGCTCCTACGAGCAGTACTTC. Translated, it gives CASSPSSYEQYF. The rearrangement uses TRBV18 and TRBJ2-7; D is undetermined. CDR1 and CDR2 (germline): KGHSH, LQKENI. Between the trimmed V and J ends, which lost 3 bases and 0 bases, there was a span of 3 bases. This CDR3 region has 12 residues.

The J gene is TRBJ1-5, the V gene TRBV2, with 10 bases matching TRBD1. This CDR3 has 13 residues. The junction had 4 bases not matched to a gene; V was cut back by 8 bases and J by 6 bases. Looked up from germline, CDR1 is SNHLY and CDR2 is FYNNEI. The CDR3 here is CASYWTGGQPQHF. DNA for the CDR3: TGTGCCAGCTATTGGACAGGGGGTCAGCCCCAGCATTTT.

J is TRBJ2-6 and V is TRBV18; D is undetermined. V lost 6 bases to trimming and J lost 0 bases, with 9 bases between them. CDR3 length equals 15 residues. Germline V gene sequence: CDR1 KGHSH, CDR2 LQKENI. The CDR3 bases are TGTGCCAGCTCGAAGAGAACCTCTGGGGCCAACGTCCTGACTTTC. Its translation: CASSKRTSGANVLTF.

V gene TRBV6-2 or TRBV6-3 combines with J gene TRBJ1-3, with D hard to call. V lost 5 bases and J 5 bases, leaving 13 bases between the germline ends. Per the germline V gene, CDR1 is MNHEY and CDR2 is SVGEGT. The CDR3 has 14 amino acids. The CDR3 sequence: CASSAEEARNTIYF. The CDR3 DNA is TGTGCCAGCAGTGCGGAAGAGGCTCGAAACACCATATATTTT.

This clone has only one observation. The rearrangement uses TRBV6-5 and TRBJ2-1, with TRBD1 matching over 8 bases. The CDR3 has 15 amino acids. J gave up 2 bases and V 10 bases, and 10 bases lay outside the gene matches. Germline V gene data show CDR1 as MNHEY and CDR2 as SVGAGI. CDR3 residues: CATKRGQGTYNEQFF. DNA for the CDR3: TGTGCCACCAAGCGCGGACAGGGTACCTACAATGAGCAGTTCTTC.

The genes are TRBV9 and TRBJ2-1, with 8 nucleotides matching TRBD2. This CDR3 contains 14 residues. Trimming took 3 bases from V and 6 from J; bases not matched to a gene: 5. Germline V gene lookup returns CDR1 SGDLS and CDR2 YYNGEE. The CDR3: CASSAGGLVNEQFF. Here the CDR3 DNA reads TGTGCCAGCAGCGCGGGGGGGCTGGTCAATGAGCAGTTCTTC.

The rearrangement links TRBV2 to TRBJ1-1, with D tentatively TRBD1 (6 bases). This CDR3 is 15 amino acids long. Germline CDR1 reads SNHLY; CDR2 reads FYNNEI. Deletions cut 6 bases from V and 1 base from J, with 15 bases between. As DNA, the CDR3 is TGTGCCAGCAGCGCGTATGTGGACAGGAACACTGAAGCTTTCTTT. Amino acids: CASSAYVDRNTEAFF.

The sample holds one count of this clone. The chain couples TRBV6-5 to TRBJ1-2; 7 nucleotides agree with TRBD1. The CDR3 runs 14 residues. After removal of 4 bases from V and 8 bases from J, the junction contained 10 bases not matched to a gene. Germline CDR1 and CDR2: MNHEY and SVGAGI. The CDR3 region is CASSSRGQGGGYTF. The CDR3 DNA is TGTGCCAGCAGTTCCCGGGGCCAGGGGGGAGGCTACACCTTC.

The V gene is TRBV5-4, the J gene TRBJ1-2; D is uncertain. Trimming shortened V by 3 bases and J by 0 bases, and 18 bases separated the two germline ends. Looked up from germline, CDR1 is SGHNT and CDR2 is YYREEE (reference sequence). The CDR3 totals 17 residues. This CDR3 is CASSSIPGGRANYGYTF. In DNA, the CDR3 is TGTGCCAGCAGCTCAATCCCCGGTGGGAGAGCTAACTATGGCTACACCTTC.

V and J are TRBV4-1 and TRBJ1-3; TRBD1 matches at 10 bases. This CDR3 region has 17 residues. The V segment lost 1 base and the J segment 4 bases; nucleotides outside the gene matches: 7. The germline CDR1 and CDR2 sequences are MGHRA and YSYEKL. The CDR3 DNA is TGCGCCAGCAGCCAAGGCCGCGACAGGGGGCTCGGAAACACCATATATTTT. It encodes CASSQGRDRGLGNTIYF.

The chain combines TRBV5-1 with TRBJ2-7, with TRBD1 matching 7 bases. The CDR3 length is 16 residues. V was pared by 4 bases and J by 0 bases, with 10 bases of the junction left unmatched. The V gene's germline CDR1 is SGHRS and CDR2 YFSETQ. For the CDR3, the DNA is TGCGCCAGCAGCACACAAAGGACAGGATTCTCCTACGAGCAGTACTTC. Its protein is CASSTQRTGFSYEQYF.